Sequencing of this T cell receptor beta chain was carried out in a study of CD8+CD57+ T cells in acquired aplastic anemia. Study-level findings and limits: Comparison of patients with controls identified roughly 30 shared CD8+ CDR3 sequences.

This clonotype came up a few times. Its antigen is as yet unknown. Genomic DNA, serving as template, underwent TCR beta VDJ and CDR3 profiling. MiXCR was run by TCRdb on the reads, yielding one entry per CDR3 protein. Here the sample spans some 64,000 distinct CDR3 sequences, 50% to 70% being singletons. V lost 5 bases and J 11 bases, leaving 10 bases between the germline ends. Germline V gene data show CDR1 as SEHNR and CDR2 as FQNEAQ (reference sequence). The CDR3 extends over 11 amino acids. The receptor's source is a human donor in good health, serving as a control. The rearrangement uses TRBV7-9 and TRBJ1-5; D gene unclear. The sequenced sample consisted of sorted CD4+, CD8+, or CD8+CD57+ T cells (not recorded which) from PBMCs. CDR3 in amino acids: CASSPVETQHF. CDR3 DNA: TGTGCCAGCAGCCCAGTGGAGACCCAGCATTTT.